Listed here are 32 T cell receptor beta chains from one sample, sequenced in a study of PD-1 blockade in classical Hodgkin lymphoma. Stated time point: cycle 4 day 1 (C4D1), after less than 7 weeks of nivolumab. No patient escaped relapse after autologous stem cell transplantation, and brentuximab vedotin exposure varied. Only in-frame clones appear in the TCRdb table, and some are missing; sequencing was by immunoSEQ multiplex PCR. The sample contains around 53,000 clones, approximately 72% of which appear only once. Source: peripheral blood mononuclear cells (PBMCs), taken before the fourth cycle of nivolumab. The receptor set was obtained from a human donor with classical Hodgkin lymphoma.

V gene TRBV4-1 combines with J gene TRBJ1-4; 7 nucleotides agree with TRBD1. Germline assignment: CDR1 MGHRA and CDR2 YSYEKL. After removal of 5 bases from V and 8 bases from J, the junction contained 11 bases not matched to a gene. The CDR3 contains 15 residues. Here the CDR3 reads CASSTPRQGLEKLFF. CDR3 DNA: TGCGCCAGCAGCACGCCTCGACAGGGTTTAGAAAAACTGTTTTTT.

In this sample, this clone turned up many times. The V gene is TRBV7-8, the J gene TRBJ1-1; possible D gene TRBD1, 6 bases. The length of the CDR3 is 13 residues. The V gene lost 5 bases and the J gene lost 8 bases, with 15 bases spanning the gap. The germline V gene has CDR1 SGHVS and CDR2 FQNEAQ. The CDR3 loop reads CASSLTGPVEAFF. In nucleotides, the CDR3 is TGTGCCAGCAGCCTGACAGGTCCGGTGGAAGCTTTCTTT.

This rearrangement joins TRBV5-6 to TRBJ2-5; 7 positions agree with TRBD1. Germline CDR1 reads SGHDT; CDR2 reads YYEEEE. This CDR3 spans 15 amino acids. V was clipped by 4 bases and J by 5 bases; unmatched bases: 11. The CDR3 sequence is CASSRGTALEETQYF. For the CDR3, the DNA is TGTGCCAGCAGCCGTGGGACAGCCCTGGAGGAGACCCAGTACTTC.

This clone showed up just once. This chain uses TRBV7-2 with TRBJ2-3; possible D gene TRBD2, 6 bases. CDR1 and CDR2 (germline): SGHTA, FQGNSA. The CDR3 consists of 14 residues. Trimming took off 6 bases at V and 1 base at J, with 11 bases between the two ends. The chain's CDR3 is CASSPPGGTDTQYF. Written as DNA, the CDR3 is TGTGCCAGCAGTCCTCCGGGGGGCACAGATACGCAGTATTTT.

The chain joins TRBV5-1 to TRBJ2-2, with D perhaps given as TRBD1 or TRBD2 (5 bases each). This CDR3 spans 15 amino acids. V lost 7 bases and J lost 4, with 17 bases in between. Germline loops: CDR1 SGHRS, CDR2 YFSETQ. CDR3: CASQLQGETTGELFF. CDR3 bases: TGCGCCAGCCAACTACAAGGGGAGACCACCGGGGAGCTGTTTTTT.

This chain links TRBV27 with TRBJ2-2, with 12 positions matching TRBD2. Germline lookup yields CDR1 MNHEY and CDR2 SMNVEV (reference sequence). This CDR3 has 16 residues. V was clipped by 6 bases and J by 3 bases; unmatched bases: 5. The CDR3 here is CASRNGLAGYTGELFF. The CDR3, as DNA: TGTGCCAGCAGGAATGGACTAGCGGGATACACCGGGGAGCTGTTTTTT.

This chain connects TRBV6-5 to TRBJ2-2; D may be TRBD1 (5 bases). Trimming took off 6 bases at V and 2 bases at J, with 10 bases between the two ends. The CDR3 is 14 amino acids. Germline V gene lookup returns CDR1 MNHEY and CDR2 SVGAGI. CDR3 sequence (DNA): TGTGCCAGCAGCGCTACAGGAAACACCGGGGAGCTGTTTTTT. Translating it yields CASSATGNTGELFF.

The CDR3, as DNA: TGTGCCAGCAGCCAAGATCGGGCTAGCGGGAGAAGCATGTACAATGAGCAGTTCTTC. Translated, it gives CASSQDRASGRSMYNEQFF. The chain has TRBV4-2 and TRBJ2-1; TRBD2 aligns across 10 bases. The V and J ends lost 0 bases and 4 bases, in that order; junction bases with no gene match: 12. There are 19 residues in the CDR3. The germline gives CDR1 LGHNA, CDR2 YNFKEQ.

This chain uses TRBV27 with TRBJ1-5; TRBD1 agrees at 8 bases. Germline CDR1 and CDR2: MNHEY and SMNVEV (reference sequence). The CDR3 is made up of 13 amino acids. Trimming cost V 5 bases and J 6 bases; bases outside gene matches: 3. CDR3 amino acids: CASSDRGGQPQHF. The CDR3 DNA sequence: TGTGCCAGCAGTGACAGGGGCGGTCAGCCCCAGCATTTT.

This chain links TRBV2 with TRBJ2-1, with D perhaps TRBD1 or TRBD2 (5 bases each). V dropped 3 bases and J dropped 3 bases, with 18 bases sitting between them. This CDR3 is 17 amino acids long. CDR1 is SNHLY and CDR2 is FYNNEI in the germline V gene. The CDR3 here is CASSERGAGTYYNEQFF. DNA of the CDR3: TGTGCCAGCAGTGAGAGGGGTGCCGGGACCTACTACAATGAGCAGTTCTTC.

Only one count was recorded for this clone. CDR3 sequence (DNA): TGTGCCAGCAGCTTAAGGGGGTTTGACGAGCAGTACTTC. Translated, it gives CASSLRGFDEQYF. This chain connects TRBV4-2 to TRBJ2-7; TRBD1 might be the D (6 bases). The length of the CDR3 is 13 residues. Germline CDR1 is LGHNA and CDR2 is YNFKEQ. Trimming took 5 bases from V and 5 from J, leaving 13 bases between them.

This chain joins TRBV11-2 and TRBJ1-4; 8 bases match TRBD1. V shed 6 bases and J 5 bases; nucleotides not matched to a gene: 5. CDR1 SGHAT and CDR2 FQNNGV come from the germline V gene. This CDR3 spans 14 amino acids. DNA of the CDR3: TGTGCCAGCAGAAGGACAGGGAGCAATGAAAAACTGTTTTTT. This translates into CASRRTGSNEKLFF. Combining the CDR3 with reference TRBV11-2 and TRBJ1-4 gives the whole variable domain EAGVAQSPRYKIIEKRQSVAFWCNPISGHATLYWYQQILGQGPKLLIQFQNNGVVDDSQLPKDRFSAERLKGVDSTLKIQPAKLEDSAVYLCASRRTGSNEKLFFGSGTQLSVL.

The chain joins TRBV11-3 to TRBJ2-1; D is unresolved. The CDR3 is 11 amino acids. V lost 1 base and J 10 bases, leaving 5 bases between the germline ends. From germline, CDR1 is SGHNT and CDR2 YENEEA. CDR3 loop: CASSLGLEQFF. In nucleotides, the CDR3 is TGTGCCAGCAGCTTAGGTCTCGAGCAGTTCTTC.

The sample holds one count of this clone. The genes are TRBV7-2 and TRBJ2-5; the D call may be TRBD1 or TRBD2 (5 bases each). CDR1 SGHTA and CDR2 FQGNSA come from the germline V gene. This CDR3 has 17 amino acids. Trimming took off 0 bases at V and 0 bases at J, with 14 bases between the two ends. The CDR3 nucleotides read TGTGCCAGCAGCTTAGCGAGGGGACCAAGACACCAAGAGACCCAGTACTTC. It yields the protein CASSLARGPRHQETQYF.

The chain combines TRBV28 with TRBJ2-1; unclear D gene. Trimming pared 2 bases from V and 7 bases from J, leaving 6 bases between. This CDR3 spans 12 amino acids. Germline values: CDR1 MDHEN, CDR2 SYDVKM. The CDR3 DNA is TGTGCCAGCAGTTTAGGTTGGAATGAGCAGTTCTTC. As protein: CASSLGWNEQFF.

The rearrangement joins TRBV25-1 to TRBJ1-6; weak D call: TRBD1 (5 bases). The germline gives CDR1 MGHDK, CDR2 SYGVNS. The CDR3 is 13 residues long. V was pared by 6 bases and J by 9 bases, with 12 bases between. The CDR3 region has the DNA TGTGCCAGCAGGACATCGGGGGGTTCACCCCTCCACTTT. It yields the protein CASRTSGGSPLHF.

The chain has TRBV19 and TRBJ2-3; the match to TRBD2 covers 11 bases. Germline CDR1 reads LNHDA; CDR2 reads SQIVND (reference sequence). The V gene end was trimmed by 4 bases and the J gene end by 2 bases; junction bases not matched to a gene: 5. The CDR3 covers 16 residues. The CDR3 nucleotides are TGTGCCAGTAGTACGACTAGCGGGATTACCACAGATACGCAGTATTTT. Translated, it gives CASSTTSGITTDTQYF.

V is TRBV28 and J is TRBJ2-7; possible D gene TRBD2, 5 bases. Trimming stripped 8 bases from V and 3 bases from J, with 14 bases between. This CDR3 contains 13 residues. CDR1 and CDR2 from the germline V gene are MDHEN and SYDVKM. The CDR3 DNA sequence: TGTGCCAGCCGCGGACTCAGTGGCTACGAGCAGTACTTC. Protein sequence: CASRGLSGYEQYF.

The chain carries TRBV5-1 and TRBJ2-7; 8 bases align to TRBD2. With V trimmed by 1 base and J by 2 bases, 11 bases remained unmatched. Germline assignment: CDR1 SGHRS and CDR2 YFSETQ. The CDR3 extends over 17 amino acids. The CDR3: CASSLWAPGLGPYEQYF. The CDR3 nucleotides read TGCGCCAGCAGCTTGTGGGCCCCGGGACTAGGACCCTACGAGCAGTACTTC. The full variable domain, completed using reference TRBV5-1 and TRBJ2-7, is KAGVTQTPRYLIKTRGQQVTLSCSPISGHRSVSWYQQTPGQGLQFLFEYFSETQRNKGNFPGRFSGRQFSNSRSEMNVSTLELGDSALYLCASSLWAPGLGPYEQYFGPGTRLTVT.

The rearrangement joins TRBV19 to TRBJ2-7; 10 positions agree with TRBD2. The CDR3 contains 14 residues. V gave up 5 bases and J gave up 2 bases; unmatched junction bases: 3. The germline gives CDR1 LNHDA, CDR2 SQIVND (reference sequence). CDR3 DNA sequence: TGTGCCAGTAGTGGTACTAGCGGGGCCTACGAGCAGTACTTC. Translated, it gives CASSGTSGAYEQYF.

In this sample, this clone turned up a few times. J is TRBJ1-5 and V is TRBV2; a possible D gene is TRBD1 (5 bases). Looked up from germline, CDR1 is SNHLY and CDR2 is FYNNEI. The CDR3 consists of 14 residues. V shed 5 bases and J shed 2 bases, with 10 bases lying between them. The CDR3 DNA follows: TGTGCCAGCAGTTCACTGACAGGCAATCAGCCCCAGCATTTT. It translates to CASSSLTGNQPQHF.

J is TRBJ2-2 and V is TRBV9; 8 nucleotides match TRBD1. With 4 bases clipped from V and 4 bases from J, the junction kept 6 bases outside the gene matches. This CDR3 is 15 amino acids long. Germline V gene lookup returns CDR1 SGDLS and CDR2 YYNGEE. The CDR3 DNA sequence: TGTGCCAGCAGCCCCGGACAGGGACGCACCGGGGAGCTGTTTTTT. Translated: CASSPGQGRTGELFF.

This clone came up a few times. The chain joins TRBV28 to TRBJ1-6; the D is unclear. Germline lookup yields CDR1 MDHEN and CDR2 SYDVKM. V lost 5 bases to trimming and J lost 0 bases, with 5 bases between them. The CDR3 is 14 residues long. In nucleotides, the CDR3 is TGTGCCAGCAGTCCGAGCTCCTATAATTCACCCCTCCACTTT. Amino acid sequence: CASSPSSYNSPLHF.

The rearrangement links TRBV28 to TRBJ1-5, with a possible D match to TRBD1 (5 bases). The CDR3 runs to 17 residues. V lost 2 bases and J 0 bases, leaving 14 bases between the germline ends. The germline V gene encodes CDR1 MDHEN and CDR2 SYDVKM. The CDR3 DNA is TGTGCCAGCAGTTTACGGGGACTAAGGCATAGCAATCAGCCCCAGCATTTT. It codes for CASSLRGLRHSNQPQHF.

In its sample, this clone ranks as medium-sized. The gene calls are TRBV20-1 and TRBJ2-1; maybe TRBD2 (5 bases). The germline CDR1 and CDR2 sequences are DFQATT and SNEGSKA (reference sequence). The CDR3 covers 11 residues. The CDR3 reads CIVRRAHEQFF. CDR3 in DNA: TGCATAGTGAGGCGGGCGCATGAGCAGTTCTTC.

This chain connects TRBV28 to TRBJ1-5; the D gene is possibly TRBD1 (6 bases). The CDR3 sequence is 13 residues long. V gave up 7 bases and J gave up 7 bases, with 14 bases separating them. Per the germline V gene, CDR1 is MDHEN and CDR2 is SYDVKM. The chain's CDR3 is CASKPRGGQPQHF. For the CDR3, the DNA is TGTGCCAGCAAACCAAGGGGGGGCCAGCCCCAGCATTTT.

V and J are TRBV28 and TRBJ1-2; possibly TRBD1 for D (5 bases). Looked up from germline, CDR1 is MDHEN and CDR2 is SYDVKM. With 4 bases removed from V and 4 bases from J, the gap between germline ends came to 19 bases. This CDR3 spans 16 amino acids. The CDR3 DNA follows: TGTGCCAGCAGTTCCCCAGTAGGCCAGGGTCCCTATGGCTACACCTTC. This encodes CASSSPVGQGPYGYTF.

The chain employs TRBV6-1 and TRBJ2-7, with a possible D match to TRBD1 (6 bases). Germline-derived CDR1 and CDR2 are MNHNS and SASEGT. CDR3 length: 12 residues. The V gene lost 5 bases and the J gene lost 4 bases, with 9 bases spanning the gap. CDR3 nucleotides: TGTGCCAGCAGTTTACAGGGATACGAGCAGTACTTC. Its protein product is CASSLQGYEQYF.

This clone was observed a handful of times. The rearrangement uses TRBV5-1 and TRBJ1-1, with a tentative D call TRBD1 (5 bases). With 0 bases removed from V and 1 base from J, the gap between germline ends came to 10 bases. Germline assignment: CDR1 SGHRS and CDR2 YFSETQ. CDR3 length: 15 residues. CDR3 residues: CASSLGRDGNTEAFF. Written as DNA, the CDR3 is TGCGCCAGCAGCTTGGGCCGGGACGGGAACACTGAAGCTTTCTTT.

The chain employs TRBV19 and TRBJ2-7; D uncertain. CDR1 is LNHDA and CDR2 is SQIVND in the germline V gene (reference sequence). Trimming took off 3 bases at V and 2 bases at J, with 8 bases between the two ends. This CDR3 is built from 13 residues. CDR3 sequence: CASSMADAYEQYF. The CDR3, as DNA: TGTGCCAGTAGTATGGCGGACGCCTACGAGCAGTACTTC.

Only one count was recorded for this clone. V and J are TRBV2 and TRBJ2-7, with 7 bases aligning to TRBD2. The CDR3 runs to 15 residues. Germline trimming cut 9 bases from V and 0 bases from J; bases unmatched to any gene: 11. CDR1 is SNHLY and CDR2 is FYNNEI in the germline V gene. The CDR3 loop reads CARRSTSGNSYEQYF. CDR3 coding DNA: TGTGCCAGAAGATCAACCAGCGGGAACTCCTACGAGCAGTACTTC.

This clone showed up just a few times. The CDR3 does not close with the conserved phenylalanine or tryptophan, likely indicating a read error. The DNA is left out, because the CDR3 cannot be placed on it with certainty; the CDR3 is given as TCRdb lists it. V gene TRBV27 combines with J gene TRBJ1-2; the DNA was not compared with TRBD1, the D call given in the table. Ends included, the CDR3 has 14 residues. The germline gives CDR1 MNHEY, CDR2 SMNVEV (reference sequence). This chain's CDR3 is CASSINSRDRRPRD.